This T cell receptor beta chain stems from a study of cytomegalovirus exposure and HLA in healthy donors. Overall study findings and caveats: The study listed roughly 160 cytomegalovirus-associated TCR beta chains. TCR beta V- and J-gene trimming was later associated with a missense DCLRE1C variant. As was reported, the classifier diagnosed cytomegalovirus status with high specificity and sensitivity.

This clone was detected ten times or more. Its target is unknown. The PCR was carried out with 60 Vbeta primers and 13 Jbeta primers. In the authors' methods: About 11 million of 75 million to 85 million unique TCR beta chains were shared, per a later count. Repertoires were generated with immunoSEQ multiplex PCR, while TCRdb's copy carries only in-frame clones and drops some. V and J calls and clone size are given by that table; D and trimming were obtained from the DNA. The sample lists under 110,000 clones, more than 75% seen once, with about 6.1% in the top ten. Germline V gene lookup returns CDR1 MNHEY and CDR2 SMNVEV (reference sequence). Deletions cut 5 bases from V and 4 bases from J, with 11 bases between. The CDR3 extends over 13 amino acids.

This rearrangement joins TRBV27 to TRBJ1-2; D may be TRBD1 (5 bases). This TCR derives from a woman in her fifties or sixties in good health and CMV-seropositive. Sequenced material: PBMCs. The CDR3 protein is CASSDGTGYGYTF. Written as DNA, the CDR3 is TGTGCCAGCAGTGATGGGACTGGCTATGGCTACACCTTC.